What follows are 23 T cell receptor beta chains derived from one specimen sequenced in a study of cytomegalovirus exposure and HLA in healthy donors. With 60 Vbeta and 13 Jbeta primers, the PCR was carried out. TCRdb keeps only in-frame clones here, not all; method: immunoSEQ multiplex PCR. The table includes about 210,000 clones, about three quarters detected once. Sequenced input: PBMCs. The source of these receptors is a male donor in good health and CMV-seronegative.

This chain links TRBV5-1 with TRBJ2-7, with 10 bases that match TRBD1. From germline, CDR1 is SGHRS and CDR2 YFSETQ. This CDR3 is built from 16 residues. J was trimmed by 2 bases and V by 6 bases; bases with no gene match: 11. CDR3 amino acids: CASKLLPGQGTYEQYF. CDR3 nucleotide sequence: TGCGCCAGCAAGTTACTTCCGGGACAGGGGACCTACGAGCAGTACTTC.

In this sample, this clone turned up once. The V and J genes are TRBV19 and TRBJ1-1; D ambiguous. This CDR3 spans 15 amino acids. Trimming took off 3 bases at V and 5 bases at J, with 16 bases between the two ends. The germline CDR1 and CDR2 sequences are LNHDA and SQIVND (reference sequence). In DNA form, the CDR3 reads TGTGCCAGTAGTATTGCATCTCCGTCGGAGACTGAAGCTTTCTTT. Its translation is CASSIASPSETEAFF.

The rearrangement uses TRBV10-3 and TRBJ1-2, with TRBD1 as a possible D gene (5 bases). Germline V CDR1 and CDR2: ENHRY, SYGVKD. This CDR3 has 11 residues. The V and J ends lost 10 bases and 8 bases respectively, with 14 bases between them. The CDR3 nucleotides are TGTGCCACCGACAGCGATCGAGGCTACACCTTC. This gives the protein CATDSDRGYTF.

The chain joins TRBV28 to TRBJ2-3, with a weak D call TRBD2 (7 bases). Germline V gives CDR1 MDHEN, CDR2 SYDVKM. The CDR3 length is 14 residues. The germline V and J ends were trimmed by 2 bases and 6 bases, with 12 bases remaining between them. DNA of the CDR3: TGTGCCAGCAGTTTAGGCGGGGGCCTGGATACGCAGTATTTT. This encodes CASSLGGGLDTQYF.

The J gene is TRBJ1-3, the V gene TRBV2; D remains unclear. The ends were cut back, 7 bases at V and 2 bases at J, with 3 bases in the middle. The CDR3 is 11 residues long. Germline V gene lookup returns CDR1 SNHLY and CDR2 FYNNEI. Here the CDR3 DNA reads TGTGCCAGCATCGCTGGAAACACCATATATTTT. Amino acid sequence: CASIAGNTIYF.

Only one count was recorded for this clone. This sequence joins TRBV6-6 and TRBJ1-2; TRBD1 matches 8 bases. Germline CDR1 reads MNHNY; CDR2 reads SVGAGI (reference sequence). V lost 5 bases to trimming and J lost 4 bases; unmatched junction nucleotides: 6. The CDR3 extends over 14 amino acids. Here the CDR3 DNA reads TGTGCCAGCAGTCCCGGGACAGGAATCTATGGCTACACCTTC. Amino acid sequence: CASSPGTGIYGYTF.

J is TRBJ1-1 and V is TRBV9; no definite D call. CDR3 length: 11 amino acids. V was cut by 3 bases and J by 5 bases, with 5 bases left in between. The germline V gene has CDR1 SGDLS and CDR2 YYNGEE. The CDR3 reads CASSAQTEAFF. DNA of the CDR3: TGTGCCAGCAGCGCCCAGACTGAAGCTTTCTTT.

The chain is built from TRBV28 and TRBJ1-1; the D is unclear. V was shortened by 4 bases and J by 7 bases, with 13 bases between the two germline ends. CDR1 is MDHEN and CDR2 is SYDVKM in the germline V gene. The CDR3 totals 13 residues. CDR3 sequence reads: CASSSPSGIEAFF. DNA for the CDR3: TGTGCCAGCAGTTCACCCTCCGGGATTGAAGCTTTCTTT.

The V call is TRBV19, the J call TRBJ2-1, with TRBD2 matching over 9 bases. The CDR3 has 17 amino acids. V gave up 5 bases and J gave up 4 bases; unmatched junction bases: 12. The germline V gene encodes CDR1 LNHDA and CDR2 SQIVND (reference sequence). DNA of the CDR3: TGTGCCAGTAGTCTTTCAGCGGGGGGCCAAATTTACAATGAGCAGTTCTTC. It yields the protein CASSLSAGGQIYNEQFF. Combining the CDR3 with reference TRBV19 and TRBJ2-1 gives the whole variable domain DGGITQSPKYLFRKEGQNVTLSCEQNLNHDAMYWYRQDPGQGLRLIYYSQIVNDFQKGDIAEGYSVSREKKESFPLTVTSAQKNPTAFYLCASSLSAGGQIYNEQFFGPGTRLTVL.

The chain has TRBV19 and TRBJ1-1; 8 positions agree with TRBD1. The V segment lost 8 bases and the J segment 4 bases; nucleotides outside the gene matches: 15. The CDR3 runs 16 residues. The germline CDR1 and CDR2 sequences are LNHDA and SQIVND (reference sequence). The CDR3 spells CASSPNPRTGFTEAFF. Here the CDR3 DNA reads TGTGCCAGTTCACCTAACCCCCGGACAGGGTTCACTGAAGCTTTCTTT.

The rearrangement joins TRBV15 to TRBJ1-5; 7 bases are shared with TRBD1. V dropped 4 bases and J dropped 0; count of bases not matched to a gene: 3. The CDR3 has 15 amino acids. Germline loops: CDR1 LNHNV, CDR2 YYDKDF (reference sequence). The CDR3 nucleotides read TGTGCCACCAGCACCCGACAGGGTAGCAATCAGCCCCAGCATTTT. Amino acid sequence: CATSTRQGSNQPQHF. The variable domain in full, with the rest retrieved from reference TRBV15 and TRBJ1-5, is DAMVIQNPRYQVTQFGKPVTLSCSQTLNHNVMYWYQQKSSQAPKLLFHYYDKDFNNEADTPDNFQSRRPNTSFCFLDIRSPGLGDTAMYLCATSTRQGSNQPQHFGDGTRLSIL.

The chain recombines TRBV10-3 with TRBJ2-7; weak D call: TRBD1 (7 bases). CDR3 length: 14 residues. Germline V lookup: CDR1 ENHRY, CDR2 SYGVKD. Trimming removed 0 bases from V and 6 bases from J, with 12 bases in between. The CDR3 nucleotides are TGTGCCATCAGTGAGTCAAATCAGGGGGGCGAGCAGTACTTC. Translated, it gives CAISESNQGGEQYF.

This clone appeared a single time. Other DNA sequences from this sample encode an identical CDR3 as well. The V and J genes are TRBV7-8 and TRBJ1-1, with 8 bases that match TRBD1. CDR1 and CDR2 (germline): SGHVS, FQNEAQ. The CDR3 is 15 residues long. Trimming removed 1 base from V and 5 bases from J; junction bases left unmatched: 6. CDR3 bases: TGTGCCAGCAGCTTAGGACAGGGGATAAGAACTGAAGCTTTCTTT. Its protein product is CASSLGQGIRTEAFF.

This clone has a handful of counts. The chain links TRBV9 to TRBJ1-1, with TRBD1 matching 7 bases. The CDR3 runs to 15 residues. Germline V gene data show CDR1 as SGDLS and CDR2 as YYNGEE. Germline trimming cut 3 bases from V and 3 bases from J; bases unmatched to any gene: 8. CDR3 loop: CASSGPGGSDTEAFF. The CDR3 region has the DNA TGTGCCAGCAGCGGTCCAGGGGGAAGTGACACTGAAGCTTTCTTT.

The chain links TRBV2 to TRBJ1-4, with D unclear. V shed 7 bases and J shed 0 bases, with 9 bases lying between them. This CDR3 contains 14 residues. Germline V gene lookup returns CDR1 SNHLY and CDR2 FYNNEI. The CDR3 coding sequence is TGTGCCAGCACATACAGTACAACTAATGAAAAACTGTTTTTT. Protein: CASTYSTTNEKLFF. Based on the CDR3 plus reference TRBV2 and TRBJ1-4, the full variable domain is EPEVTQTPSHQVTQMGQEVILRCVPISNHLYFYWYRQILGQKVEFLVSFYNNEISEKSEIFDDQFSVERPDGSNFTLKIRSTKLEDSAMYFCASTYSTTNEKLFFGSGTQLSVL.

The CDR3 nucleotides are TGCAGCGCAATGACAGGGGTGAACACTGAAGCTTTCTTT. Its translation is CSAMTGVNTEAFF. The chain recombines TRBV29-1 with TRBJ1-1; TRBD1 matches at 8 bases. Germline V lookup: CDR1 SQVTM, CDR2 ANQGSEA. V gave up 7 bases and J gave up 0 bases; unmatched junction bases: 4. This CDR3 contains 13 residues.

V is TRBV13 and J is TRBJ1-2; 8 nucleotides align to TRBD1. In germline, CDR1 is PRHDT, CDR2 FYEKMQ (reference sequence). This CDR3 has 14 amino acids. The V and J ends lost 7 bases and 6 bases, in that order; junction bases with no gene match: 10. CDR3 sequence reads: CASNRGGPGDGYTF. CDR3 DNA: TGTGCCAGCAACAGGGGGGGGCCTGGGGATGGCTACACCTTC.

The chain joins TRBV7-8 to TRBJ1-5, with TRBD1 as a possible D gene (6 bases). V gave up 2 bases and J gave up 5 bases, with 16 bases separating them. Per germline, CDR1 SGHVS and CDR2 FQNEAQ. The CDR3 extends over 16 amino acids. The DNA of the CDR3 is TGTGCCAGCAGCTTAAGGCCAGGGGTACAGGATCAGCCCCAGCATTTT. Its translation: CASSLRPGVQDQPQHF. Full variable domain (missing parts from reference TRBV7-8 and TRBJ1-5): GAGVSQSPRYKVAKRGQDVALRCDPISGHVSLFWYQQALGQGPEFLTYFQNEAQLDKSGLPSDRFFAERPEGSVSTLKIQRTQQEDSAVYLCASSLRPGVQDQPQHFGDGTRLSIL.

Comment on this clone: The sample carries other DNA sequences with the same CDR3. The chain uses TRBV27 and TRBJ2-7; D is possibly TRBD1 (6 bases). Germline values: CDR1 MNHEY, CDR2 SMNVEV (reference sequence). The CDR3 runs 13 residues. Trimming shortened V by 3 bases and J by 2 bases, and 8 bases separated the two germline ends. The CDR3 DNA follows: TGTGCCAGCAGTTTTACAGGGACCTACGAGCAGTACTTC. Residues: CASSFTGTYEQYF.

The gene calls are TRBV4-1 and TRBJ1-2, with TRBD1 identical over 10 bases. CDR3 length equals 15 residues. The J segment lost 7 bases and the V segment lost 6 bases, leaving 11 bases of the junction unmatched. Germline values: CDR1 MGHRA, CDR2 YSYEKL. Written as DNA, the CDR3 is TGCGCCAGCAGAAAACCGGGACAGGGGACGAGTGGCTACACCTTC. Translated: CASRKPGQGTSGYTF.

The chain carries TRBV7-2 and TRBJ2-5; 9 bases agree with TRBD2. Germline CDR1 reads SGHTA; CDR2 reads FQGNSA. This CDR3 region has 19 residues. V shed 5 bases, J shed 2 bases, and the junction held 18 bases outside the gene matches. Here the CDR3 DNA reads TGTGCCAGCAGCCTACTCCCGGGTCGGGGCGGGGGGGAACAAGAGACCCAGTACTTC. Translating it yields CASSLLPGRGGGEQETQYF.

The chain recombines TRBV30 with TRBJ1-5; 11 positions agree with TRBD1. Germline V gene data show CDR1 as GTSNPN and CDR2 as SVGIG (reference sequence). Trimming at V came to 4 bases and at J to 5 bases, leaving 4 bases not matched to a gene. The CDR3 runs 14 residues. This CDR3 is CAWTGTGGHQPQHF. CDR3 nucleotide sequence: TGTGCCTGGACCGGGACAGGGGGGCATCAGCCCCAGCATTTT.

To note about this clone: The same CDR3 can be traced to other DNA sequences in this sample. The chain joins TRBV19 to TRBJ1-1, with D possibly matching TRBD1 (5 bases). CDR1 is LNHDA and CDR2 is SQIVND in the germline V gene (reference sequence). The V gene lost 3 bases and the J gene lost 0 bases, with 8 bases spanning the gap. CDR3 size: 14 residues. CDR3 sequence reads: CASSIGGLNTEAFF. CDR3 nucleotide sequence: TGTGCCAGTAGTATTGGGGGGTTGAACACTGAAGCTTTCTTT.